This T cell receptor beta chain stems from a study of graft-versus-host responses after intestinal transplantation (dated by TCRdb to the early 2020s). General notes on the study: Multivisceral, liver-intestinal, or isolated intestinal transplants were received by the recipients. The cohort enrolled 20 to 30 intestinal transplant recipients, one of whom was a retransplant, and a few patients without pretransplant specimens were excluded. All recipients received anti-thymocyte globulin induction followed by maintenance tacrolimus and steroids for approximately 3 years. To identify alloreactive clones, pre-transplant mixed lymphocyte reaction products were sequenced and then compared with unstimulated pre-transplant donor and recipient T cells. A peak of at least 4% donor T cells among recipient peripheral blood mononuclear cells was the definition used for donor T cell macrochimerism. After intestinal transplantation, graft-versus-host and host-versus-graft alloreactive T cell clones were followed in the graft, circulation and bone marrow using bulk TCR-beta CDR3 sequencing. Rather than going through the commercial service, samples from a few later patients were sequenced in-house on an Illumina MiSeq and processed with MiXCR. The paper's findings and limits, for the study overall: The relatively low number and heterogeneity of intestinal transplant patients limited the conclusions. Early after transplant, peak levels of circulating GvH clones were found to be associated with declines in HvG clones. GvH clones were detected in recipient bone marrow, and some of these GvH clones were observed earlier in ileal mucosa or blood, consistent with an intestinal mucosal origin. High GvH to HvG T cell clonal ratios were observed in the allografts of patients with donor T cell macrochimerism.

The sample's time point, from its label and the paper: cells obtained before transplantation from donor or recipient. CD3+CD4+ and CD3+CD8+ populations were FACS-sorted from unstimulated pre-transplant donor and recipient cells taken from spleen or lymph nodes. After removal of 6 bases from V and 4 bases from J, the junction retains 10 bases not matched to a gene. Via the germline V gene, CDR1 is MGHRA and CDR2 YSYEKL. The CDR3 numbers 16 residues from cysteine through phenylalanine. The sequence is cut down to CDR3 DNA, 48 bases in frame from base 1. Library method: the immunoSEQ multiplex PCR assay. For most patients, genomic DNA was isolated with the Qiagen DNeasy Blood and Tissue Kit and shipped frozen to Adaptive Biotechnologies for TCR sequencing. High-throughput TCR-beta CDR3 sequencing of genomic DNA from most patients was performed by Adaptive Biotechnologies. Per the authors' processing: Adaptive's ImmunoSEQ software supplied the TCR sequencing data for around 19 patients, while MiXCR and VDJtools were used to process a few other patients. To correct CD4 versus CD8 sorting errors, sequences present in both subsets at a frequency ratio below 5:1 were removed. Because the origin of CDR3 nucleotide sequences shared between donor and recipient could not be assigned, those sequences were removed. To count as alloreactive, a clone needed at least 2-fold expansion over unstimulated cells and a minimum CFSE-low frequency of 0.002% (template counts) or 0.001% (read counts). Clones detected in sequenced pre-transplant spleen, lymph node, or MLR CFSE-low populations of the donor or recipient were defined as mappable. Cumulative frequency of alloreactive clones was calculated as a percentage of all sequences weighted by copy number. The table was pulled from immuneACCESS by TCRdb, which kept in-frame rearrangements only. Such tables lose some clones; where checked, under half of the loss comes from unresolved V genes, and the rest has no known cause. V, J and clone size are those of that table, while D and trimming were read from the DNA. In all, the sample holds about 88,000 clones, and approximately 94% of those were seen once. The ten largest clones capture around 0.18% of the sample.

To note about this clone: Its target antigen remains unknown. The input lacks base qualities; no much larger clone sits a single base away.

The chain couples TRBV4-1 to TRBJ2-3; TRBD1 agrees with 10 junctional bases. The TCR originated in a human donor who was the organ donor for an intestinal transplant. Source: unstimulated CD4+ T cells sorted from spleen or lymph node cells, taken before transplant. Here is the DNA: TGCGCCAGCAGTCGCGCGACAGGGGGCGGCTCAGATACGCAGTATTTT. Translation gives CASSRATGGGSDTQYF.